The entry that follows covers one T cell receptor (beta chain) sequence. Its antigen is currently unknown. This entry comes from a study of T cells in Graves' hyperthyroidism and ophthalmopathy. TCR beta CDR3 region amplification was performed from RNA transcripts. With the HTBI primer set, the TCR CDR3 went through a first round of RT-PCR. One entry per CDR3 protein results from TCRdb running MiXCR on the multiplex PCR reads. Among roughly 420,000 distinct CDR3 sequences listed, roughly 13% were seen once. Germline V gene data show CDR1 as SEHNR and CDR2 as FQNEAQ (reference sequence). Trimming removed 10 bases from V and 2 bases from J, with 18 bases in between. The CDR3 extends over 15 amino acids. Uncontrolled infection, other autoimmune disease, pregnancy or lactation barred patients from enrollment. The study, taken as a whole, reports: The authors' 13 V-J model separated ophthalmopathy from stable hyperthyroidism.

Input material: blood. This TCR was sampled from a young woman with Graves' hyperthyroidism. The chain joins TRBV7-9 to TRBJ2-1; D perhaps matches TRBD2 (6 bases). CDR3 loop: CATERASVPYNEQFF. DNA for the CDR3: TGTGCCACTGAGAGGGCTAGCGTACCCTACAATGAGCAGTTCTTC.